A selection of T cell receptor beta chains follows, all from one sample in a study of PD-1 blockade in classical Hodgkin lymphoma. Clones were read by immunoSEQ multiplex PCR, and TCRdb kept only the in-frame ones, dropping some. Of roughly 7,700 clones listed, roughly 85% are singletons. Sequenced here: CD4+ T cells from blood, sampled at baseline. Receptors were obtained from a human donor with classical Hodgkin lymphoma. The CDR3 runs from the conserved cysteine through the conserved F or W. D genes are given only for firm matches. Clone size appears in some rows only: once, few, many, or a class for an expanded clone.

J gene | clone size | D gene | V gene | CDR3 DNA | CDR3 protein
TRBJ1-5 | NA | TRBD1 | TRBV27 | TGTGCCAGCAGTTTGGTCCCCGGGACAGGGGCTTATAGCAATCAGCCCCAGCATTTT | CASSLVPGTGAYSNQPQHF
TRBJ1-1 | NA | NA | TRBV28 | TGTGCCAGCAGTTTTCGCACTGAAGCTTTCTTT | CASSFRTEAFF
TRBJ1-2 | few | NA | TRBV9 | TGTGCCAGCAGCGTAGGAGACAGTGCTGGCTACACCTTC | CASSVGDSAGYTF
TRBJ2-7 | few | NA | TRBV2 | TGTGCCAGCAGTGAAACACGGGCTAACTACGAGCAGTACTTC | CASSETRANYEQYF
TRBJ2-6 | NA | NA | TRBV5-1 | TGCGCCAGCAGCTTCGACTCTGGGGCCAACGTCCTGACTTTC | CASSFDSGANVLTF
TRBJ1-2 | once | NA | TRBV19 | TGTGCCAGTAGTATCGACAGTAAGAACTATGGCTACACCTTC | CASSIDSKNYGYTF
TRBJ2-1 | NA | TRBD2 | TRBV5-1 | TGCGCCAGCAGCTTGGCCTTTGGGACTAGCGGGGGGTCCTACAATGAGCAGTTCTTC | CASSLAFGTSGGSYNEQFF
TRBJ1-2 | NA | NA | TRBV7-2 | TGTGCCAGCAGCTTAGGCGTGGGGTACTATGGCTACACCTTC | CASSLGVGYYGYTF
TRBJ1-1 | NA | NA | TRBV5-4 | TGTGCCAGCAGCTTGGCCGCGGGGGTGCGGACTGAAGCTTTCTTT | CASSLAAGVRTEAFF
TRBJ1-5 | NA | NA | TRBV6-1 | TGTGCCGCCGGACAGACTTCCAATCAGCCCCAGCATTTT | CAAGQTSNQPQHF
TRBJ1-4 | NA | TRBD1 | TRBV11-1 | TGTGCCAGCAGTCTGGACAGGGGGGAAAAACTGTTTTTT | CASSLDRGEKLFF
TRBJ2-5 | NA | NA | TRBV29-1 | TGCAGCGTTGAGGTAGAGACCCAGTACTTC | CSVEVETQYF
TRBJ2-6 | NA | TRBD1 | TRBV7-9 | TGTGCCAGCAGTCTAACAGGGGCTGGGGCCAACGTCCTGACTTTC | CASSLTGAGANVLTF
TRBJ1-6 | NA | NA | TRBV28 | TGTGCCAGCAGTTCAGGTTCACCCCTCCACTTT | CASSSGSPLHF
TRBJ2-6 | NA | TRBD1 | TRBV13 | TGTGCCAGCAGCTCCTTTTGGGGACAGGACATCTCTGGGGCCAACGTCCTGACTTTC | CASSSFWGQDISGANVLTF
TRBJ1-2 | NA | NA | TRBV19 | TGTGCCAGTAGTATAGATCACGGCAGGAGCTATGGCTACACCTTC | CASSIDHGRSYGYTF
TRBJ2-5 | NA | TRBD2 | TRBV5-8 | TGTGCCAGCAGCCTTAGCGGGAGGGGAGAGACCCAGTACTTC | CASSLSGRGETQYF
TRBJ1-2 | NA | NA | TRBV13 | TGTGCCAGCAGCTTAGCCCCCGCTGGGTCCTATGGCTACACCTTC | CASSLAPAGSYGYTF
TRBJ2-7 | NA | NA | TRBV30 | TGTGCCTGGAGTGTACAAGTCGGAGGCAAGCAGTACTTC | CAWSVQVGGKQYF
TRBJ2-5 | NA | TRBD1 | TRBV5-4 | TGTGCCAGCAGCCGGGACAGGGGAGAGACCCAGTACTTC | CASSRDRGETQYF